Shown below are 18 T cell receptor beta chains from a single sample sequenced in a study of tumor and adjacent non-tumor tissue in lung cancer. TCRbeta libraries were built with three rounds of nested PCR, modified from ARM-PCR. TCRdb re-called the multiplex PCR reads with MiXCR, one entry per CDR3 protein. Here the sample spans approximately 70,000 distinct CDR3 sequences, 60% to 75% being singletons. The template was RNA from unsorted bulk tissue. The specimen was lung tumor tissue. The receptors were gathered from a man aged 55 to 69 with non-small cell lung cancer.

This chain connects TRBV20-1 to TRBJ2-1; unclear D gene. The germline V gene encodes CDR1 DFQATT and CDR2 SNEGSKA (reference sequence). The germline V and J ends were trimmed by 8 bases and 2 bases, with 22 bases remaining between them. The CDR3 is made up of 16 amino acids. CDR3 DNA sequence: TGCAGTACTACCTCCTCATTATCGGAGACCTACAATGAGCAGTTCTTC. Encoded protein: CSTTSSLSETYNEQFF.

Details on this clonotype: One junction end disagrees with the germline gene, perhaps due to a read error. This chain links TRBV29-1 with TRBJ2-5; TRBD1 matches 10 bases. In germline, CDR1 is SQVTM, CDR2 ANQGSEA. The CDR3 is 14 amino acids. The CDR3 is CSVEGQGIGETQCF. CDR3 in DNA: TGCAGCGTTGAGGGACAGGGGATAGGGGAGACTCAGTGCTTC.

To note about this clonotype: The CDR3 does not end in the conserved phenylalanine or tryptophan, so this is likely a read error. This chain links TRBV11-1 with TRBJ2-7; maybe TRBD1 (6 bases). CDR1 and CDR2 (germline): SGHAT, FQDESV (reference sequence). This CDR3 spans 15 amino acids. The CDR3 reads CASSALDRGQYEQYL. In nucleotides, the CDR3 is TGTGCTAGCAGCGCCCTGGACAGAGGCCAGTACGAGCAGTACCTC.

A word on this clonotype: At one end the junction does not follow the germline gene, possibly because of a read error. The rearrangement uses TRBV20-1 and TRBJ1-4, with D hard to call. Looked up from germline, CDR1 is DFQATT and CDR2 is SNEGSKA (reference sequence). The CDR3 has 13 residues. CDR3 in DNA: TGCAATGCTAGGGAGCTGGTCGATGGAAAACTGTTTTTT. It specifies CNARELVDGKLFF.

This clonotype was detected once. This sequence joins TRBV5-5 and TRBJ2-5; D tentatively fits TRBD1 or TRBD2 (5 bases each). CDR1 and CDR2 (germline): SGHKS, YYEKEE (reference sequence). V shed 6 bases and J shed 7 bases, with 19 bases lying between them. This CDR3 has 14 residues. The CDR3 region has the DNA TGTGCCAGCAATCATCCGGGACGGAATGGGACCCAGTACTTC. This codes for CASNHPGRNGTQYF.

Concerning this clonotype: The junction shows a germline mismatch at one end, possibly a read error. The CDR3 protein is CASSFLLAGYKQYF. CDR3 in DNA: TGTGCCAGCAGCTTCTTACTAGCGGGATACAAGCAGTATTTC. The genes are TRBV11-2 and TRBJ2-7, with 10 bases lining up with TRBD2. CDR3 length: 14 amino acids. CDR1 is SGHAT, CDR2 FQNNGV, per germline. Variable domain in full (rest from reference TRBV11-2 and TRBJ2-7): EAGVAQSPRYKIIEKRQSVAFWCNPISGHATLYWYQQILGQGPKLLIQFQNNGVVDDSQLPKDRFSAERLKGVDSTLKIQPAKLEDSAVYLCASSFLLAGYKQYFGPGTRLTVT.

To note about this clonotype: A junction boundary mismatches the germline segment, possibly from a read error. The rearrangement uses TRBV12-3 or TRBV12-4 and TRBJ2-5; D gene unclear. This CDR3 spans 13 amino acids. The CDR3 spells CASGLSPQETQHF. CDR3 DNA: TGTGCCAGCGGCCTGTCTCCTCAAGAGACCCAGCACTTC.

Concerning this clonotype: The junction and the germline gene differ at one end; a read error may be behind it. V and J are TRBV20-1 and TRBJ2-1; D might be TRBD1 (6 bases). Germline values: CDR1 DFQATT, CDR2 SNEGSKA (reference sequence). The CDR3 covers 13 residues. CDR3 region: CSARVEGVPKHLF. The CDR3, as DNA: TGCAGTGCTAGAGTAGAGGGGGTGCCGAAGCATCTCTTC.

This clonotype counts as medium-sized. This chain joins TRBV29-1 and TRBJ1-2, with TRBD1 as a possible D gene (6 bases). CDR1 and CDR2 from the germline V gene are SQVTM and ANQGSEA. The CDR3 length is 14 residues. V lost 3 bases and J 4 bases, leaving 15 bases between the germline ends. CDR3 sequence (DNA): TGCAGCGTTGAGATCCCAGACAGGAGCTATGGCTACACCTTC. Residues: CSVEIPDRSYGYTF.

The chain joins TRBV12-3 or TRBV12-4 to TRBJ2-7; 12 bases align to TRBD2. The CDR3 covers 14 residues. CDR3 sequence: CAISPTSGSYEQYV. Here the CDR3 DNA reads TGTGCCATCAGTCCGACTAGCGGGAGTTACGAGCAGTACGTC.

A note on this clonotype: A read error may explain this, as a much larger clone is one base away. The chain joins TRBV5-4 to TRBJ1-1; TRBD1 aligns across 9 bases. Per germline, CDR1 SGHNT and CDR2 YYREEE (reference sequence). The CDR3 is made up of 16 amino acids. CDR3 DNA sequence: TGTGCCAGCAGTCCCGGGACAGGGCCCCGCGGGACTGGAGCTTTCTTT. This sequence encodes CASSPGTGPRGTGAFF. The whole variable domain, remainder taken from reference TRBV5-4 and TRBJ1-1, is ETGVTQSPTHLIKTRGQQVTLRCSSQSGHNTVSWYQQALGQGPQFIFQYYREEENGRGNFPPRFSGLQFPNYSSELNVNALELDDSALYLCASSPGTGPRGTGAFFGQGTRLTVV.

This chain joins TRBV20-1 and TRBJ1-1, with D uncertain. The ends were cut back, 6 bases at V and 7 bases at J, with 15 bases in the middle. The CDR3 contains 12 residues. The germline gives CDR1 DFQATT, CDR2 SNEGSKA (reference sequence). The CDR3 DNA reads as TGCAGTGCCGAGTCGGAGCGTAATGAAGCTTTCTTT. It translates to CSAESERNEAFF.

On this clonotype: Germline is not matched at one junction end, which may reflect a read error. The rearrangement links TRBV12-3 or TRBV12-4 to TRBJ2-5; 8 bases map to TRBD2. CDR3 size: 18 residues. The CDR3 region has the DNA TGCGCCAGCAGTTCACTTACCCGCCGGGGACTAGGGAACGAGACCCAGTACTTC. This translates into CASSSLTRRGLGNETQYF.

This clonotype was counted many times. The rearrangement joins TRBV29-1 to TRBJ2-5; tentative D call: TRBD2 (6 bases). The germline gives CDR1 SQVTM, CDR2 ANQGSEA. V was cut by 3 bases and J by 7 bases, with 12 bases left in between. CDR3 size: 12 residues. In DNA form, the CDR3 reads TGCAGCGTTGAGGAGGGTAGAATGACCCAGTACTTC. This encodes CSVEEGRMTQYF. The full variable domain, in which reference TRBV29-1 and TRBJ2-5 provide the parts outside the CDR3, is SAVISQKPSRDICQRGTSLTIQCQVDSQVTMMFWYRQQPGQSLTLIATANQGSEATYESGFVIDKFPISRPNLTFSTLTVSNMSPEDSSIYLCSVEEGRMTQYFGPGTRLLVL.

As for this clonotype: At one end, the junction sequence differs from germline, possibly due to a read error. The chain carries TRBV11-3 and TRBJ2-3; D gene uncertain. This CDR3 is 12 amino acids long. Germline V CDR1 and CDR2: SGHNT, YENEEA. The CDR3 loop reads CPSSLHTDTEYF. The CDR3 bases are TGTCCCAGCAGCTTACATACAGATACGGAGTATTTT.

The rearrangement joins TRBV20-1 to TRBJ2-1; D ambiguous. Germline-derived CDR1 and CDR2 are DFQATT and SNEGSKA (reference sequence). The CDR3 runs 10 residues. V shed 4 bases and J shed 14 bases, with 12 bases lying between them. CDR3 residues: CSAIGNEKFF. The CDR3 nucleotides are TGCAGTGCTATTGGTAATGAAAAGTTCTTC.

The genes are TRBV28 and TRBJ1-5; D is possibly TRBD1 (5 bases). The V end lost 6 bases, the J end lost 0 bases, and 12 bases lay between the germline ends. Germline V CDR1 and CDR2: MDHEN, SYDVKM. CDR3 size: 15 residues. CDR3 bases: TGTGCCAGCAGACGGGCGGGGGGTAGCAATCAGCCCCAGCATTTT. Protein product: CASRRAGGSNQPQHF.

A word on this clonotype: One junction end does not reproduce the germline sequence, and a read error may be involved. The J gene is TRBJ2-1, the V gene TRBV20-1; no definite D call. The CDR3 is 11 residues long. CDR1 DFQATT and CDR2 SNEGSKA come from the germline V gene (reference sequence). In DNA form, the CDR3 reads TGCAGTGCTATCCCCGAAGATGAACAGTTCTTC. The encoded protein is CSAIPEDEQFF.